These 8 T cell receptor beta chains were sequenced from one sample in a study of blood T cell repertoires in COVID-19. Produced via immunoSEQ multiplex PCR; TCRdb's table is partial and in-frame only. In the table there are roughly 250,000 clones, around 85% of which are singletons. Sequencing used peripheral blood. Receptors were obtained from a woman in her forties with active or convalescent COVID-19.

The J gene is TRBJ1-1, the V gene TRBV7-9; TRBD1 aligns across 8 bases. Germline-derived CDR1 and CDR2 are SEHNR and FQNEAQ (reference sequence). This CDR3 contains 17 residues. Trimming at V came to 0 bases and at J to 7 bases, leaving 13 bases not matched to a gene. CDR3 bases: TGTGCCAGCAGCTTAGCAACTTCCAGGGGGCTGAAAGTTGAAGCTTTCTTT. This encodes CASSLATSRGLKVEAFF.

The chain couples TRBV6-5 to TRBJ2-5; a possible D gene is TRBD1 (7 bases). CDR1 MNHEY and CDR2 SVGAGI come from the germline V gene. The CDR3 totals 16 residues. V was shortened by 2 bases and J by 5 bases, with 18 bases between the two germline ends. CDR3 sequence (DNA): TGTGCCAGCAGTTACGGAGGGACAGACTACGGGGAGACCCAGTACTTC. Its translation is CASSYGGTDYGETQYF.

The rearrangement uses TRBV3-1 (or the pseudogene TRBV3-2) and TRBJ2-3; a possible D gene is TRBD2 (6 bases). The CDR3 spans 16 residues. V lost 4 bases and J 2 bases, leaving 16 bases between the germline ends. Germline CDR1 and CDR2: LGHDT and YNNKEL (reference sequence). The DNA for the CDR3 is TGTGCCAGCAGCCTCTGGGGGGTTGTAAACACAGATACGCAGTATTTT. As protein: CASSLWGVVNTDTQYF.

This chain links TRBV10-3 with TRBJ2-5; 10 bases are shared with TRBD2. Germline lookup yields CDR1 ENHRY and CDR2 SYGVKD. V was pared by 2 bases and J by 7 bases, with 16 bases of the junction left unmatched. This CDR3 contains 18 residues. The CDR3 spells CAISELPVPSGGDGTQYF. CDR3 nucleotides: TGTGCCATCAGTGAGCTCCCTGTGCCTAGCGGGGGCGATGGGACCCAGTACTTC.

The CDR3 DNA is TGTGCCAGCAGGATCTCGCTGGGGGGGACTGAAGCTTTCTTT. This translates into CASRISLGGTEAFF. V gene TRBV6-5 combines with J gene TRBJ1-1; D is perhaps TRBD1 (5 bases). Germline V gene sequence: CDR1 MNHEY, CDR2 SVGAGI. The CDR3 consists of 14 residues. V was trimmed by 6 bases and J by 5 bases, leaving 16 bases between them.

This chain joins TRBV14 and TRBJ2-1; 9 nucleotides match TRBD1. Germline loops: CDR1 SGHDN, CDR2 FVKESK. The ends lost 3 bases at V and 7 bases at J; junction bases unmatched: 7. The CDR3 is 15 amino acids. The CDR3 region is CASSQWDRVWNEQFF. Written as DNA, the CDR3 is TGTGCCAGCAGCCAGTGGGACAGGGTATGGAATGAGCAGTTCTTC.

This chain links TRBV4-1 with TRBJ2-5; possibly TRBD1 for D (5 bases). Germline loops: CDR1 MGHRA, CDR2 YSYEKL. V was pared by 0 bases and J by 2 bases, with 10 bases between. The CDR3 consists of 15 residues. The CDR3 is CASSQDLTAQETQYF. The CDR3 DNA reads TGCGCCAGCAGCCAAGATCTGACAGCTCAAGAGACCCAGTACTTC.

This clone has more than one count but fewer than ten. The CDR3 nucleotides read TGTGCCAGCAGCTTAGGCCAGGGAAGTGAGCAGTTCTTC. Its protein product is CASSLGQGSEQFF. The chain links TRBV7-2 to TRBJ2-1; D perhaps matches TRBD1 (5 bases). The CDR3 has 13 residues. With 1 base removed from V and 9 bases from J, the gap between germline ends came to 10 bases. Germline V gene lookup returns CDR1 SGHTA and CDR2 FQGNSA.